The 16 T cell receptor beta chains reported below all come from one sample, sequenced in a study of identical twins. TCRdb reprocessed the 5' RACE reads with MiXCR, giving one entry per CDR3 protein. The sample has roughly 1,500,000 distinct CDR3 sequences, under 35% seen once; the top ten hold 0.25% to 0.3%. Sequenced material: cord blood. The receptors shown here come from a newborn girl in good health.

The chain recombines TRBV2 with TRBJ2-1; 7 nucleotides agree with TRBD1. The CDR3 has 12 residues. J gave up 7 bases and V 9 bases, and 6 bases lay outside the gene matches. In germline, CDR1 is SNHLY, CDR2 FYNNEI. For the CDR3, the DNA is TGTGCCAGGGGCCAACAGGGGAATGAGCAGTTCTTC. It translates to CARGQQGNEQFF.

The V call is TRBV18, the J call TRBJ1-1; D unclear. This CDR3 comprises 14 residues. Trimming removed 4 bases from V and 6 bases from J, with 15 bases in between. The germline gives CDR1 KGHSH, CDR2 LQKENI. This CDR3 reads CASSLLQAPAEAFF. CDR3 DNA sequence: TGTGCCAGCTCACTGCTTCAGGCGCCCGCTGAAGCTTTCTTT.

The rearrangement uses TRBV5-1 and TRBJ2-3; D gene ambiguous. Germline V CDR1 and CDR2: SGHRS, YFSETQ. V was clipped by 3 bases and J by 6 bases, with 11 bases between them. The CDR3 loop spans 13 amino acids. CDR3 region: CASSSQEGDTQYF. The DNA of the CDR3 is TGCGCCAGCAGCTCCCAGGAAGGGGATACGCAGTATTTT.

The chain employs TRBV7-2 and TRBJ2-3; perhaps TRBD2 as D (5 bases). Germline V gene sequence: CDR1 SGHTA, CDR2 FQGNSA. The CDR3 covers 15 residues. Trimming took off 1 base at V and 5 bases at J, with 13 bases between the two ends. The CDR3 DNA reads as TGTGCCAGCAGCTTAGAGCCCCGCGCGGGAGATACGCAGTATTTT. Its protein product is CASSLEPRAGDTQYF.

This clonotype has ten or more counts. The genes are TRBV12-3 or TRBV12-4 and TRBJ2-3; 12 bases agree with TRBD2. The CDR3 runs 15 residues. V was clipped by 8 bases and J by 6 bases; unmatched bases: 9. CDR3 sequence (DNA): TGTGCCAGCCGCCCGACTAGCGGGAGAGCGGATACGCAGTATTTT. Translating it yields CASRPTSGRADTQYF.

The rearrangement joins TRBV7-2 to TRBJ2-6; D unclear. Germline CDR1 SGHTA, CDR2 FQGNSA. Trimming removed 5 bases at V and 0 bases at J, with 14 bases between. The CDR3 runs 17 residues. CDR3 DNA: TGTGCCAGCAGCCCGTGGACGGCTAGCTCTGGGGCCAACGTCCTGACTTTC. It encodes CASSPWTASSGANVLTF.

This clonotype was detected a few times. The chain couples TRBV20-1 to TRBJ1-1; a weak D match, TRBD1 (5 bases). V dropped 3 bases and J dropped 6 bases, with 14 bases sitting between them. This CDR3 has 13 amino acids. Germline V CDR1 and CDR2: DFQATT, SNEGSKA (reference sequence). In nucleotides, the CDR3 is TGCAGTGCTAGGACAGCCCATGGCGCTGAAGCTTTCTTT. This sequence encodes CSARTAHGAEAFF.

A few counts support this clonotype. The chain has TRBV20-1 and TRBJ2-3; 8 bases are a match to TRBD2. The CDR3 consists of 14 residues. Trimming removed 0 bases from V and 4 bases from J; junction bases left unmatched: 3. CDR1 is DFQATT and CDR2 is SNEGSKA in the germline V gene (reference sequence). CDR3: CSARDGRAPDTQYF. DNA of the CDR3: TGCAGTGCTAGAGACGGGAGGGCCCCAGATACGCAGTATTTT.

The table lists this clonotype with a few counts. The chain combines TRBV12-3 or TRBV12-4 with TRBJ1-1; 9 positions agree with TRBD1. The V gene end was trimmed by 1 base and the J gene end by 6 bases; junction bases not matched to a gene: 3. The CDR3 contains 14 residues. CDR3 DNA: TGTGCCAGCAGTTTAGAACAGGGGGCCGCTGAAGCTTTCTTT. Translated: CASSLEQGAAEAFF.

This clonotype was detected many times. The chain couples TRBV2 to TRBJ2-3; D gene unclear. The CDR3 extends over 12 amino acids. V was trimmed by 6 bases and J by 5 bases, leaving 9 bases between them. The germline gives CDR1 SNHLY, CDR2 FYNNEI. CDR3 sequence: CASSGRGDTQYF. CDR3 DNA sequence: TGTGCCAGCAGCGGGCGAGGAGATACGCAGTATTTT.

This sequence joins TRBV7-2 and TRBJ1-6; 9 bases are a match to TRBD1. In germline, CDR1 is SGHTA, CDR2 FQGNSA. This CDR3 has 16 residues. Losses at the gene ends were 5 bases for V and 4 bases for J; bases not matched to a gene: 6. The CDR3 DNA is TGTGCCAGCAGCCTCCGGACAGGGGCGTATAATTCACCCCTCCACTTT. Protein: CASSLRTGAYNSPLHF.

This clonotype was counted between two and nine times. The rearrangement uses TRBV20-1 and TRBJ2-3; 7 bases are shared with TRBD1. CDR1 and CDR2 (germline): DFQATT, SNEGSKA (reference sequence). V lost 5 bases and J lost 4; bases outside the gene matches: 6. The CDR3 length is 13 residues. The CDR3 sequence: CSAGRQGADTQYF. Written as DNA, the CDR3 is TGCAGTGCTGGAAGGCAGGGGGCAGATACGCAGTATTTT.

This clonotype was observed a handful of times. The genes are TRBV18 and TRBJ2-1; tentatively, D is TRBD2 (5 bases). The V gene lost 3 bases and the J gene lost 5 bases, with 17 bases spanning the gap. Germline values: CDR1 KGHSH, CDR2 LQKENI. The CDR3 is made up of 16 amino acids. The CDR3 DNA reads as TGTGCCAGCTCACCCGTAGAGAGGGAAGTGAACAATGAGCAGTTCTTC. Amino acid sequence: CASSPVEREVNNEQFF.

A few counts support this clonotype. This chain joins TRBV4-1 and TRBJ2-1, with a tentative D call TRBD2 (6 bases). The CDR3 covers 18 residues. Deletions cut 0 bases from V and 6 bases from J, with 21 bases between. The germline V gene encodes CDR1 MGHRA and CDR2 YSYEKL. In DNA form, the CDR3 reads TGCGCCAGCAGCCAAGATGCCTCCCGGGACTCCCCTACCAATGAGCAGTTCTTC. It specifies CASSQDASRDSPTNEQFF.

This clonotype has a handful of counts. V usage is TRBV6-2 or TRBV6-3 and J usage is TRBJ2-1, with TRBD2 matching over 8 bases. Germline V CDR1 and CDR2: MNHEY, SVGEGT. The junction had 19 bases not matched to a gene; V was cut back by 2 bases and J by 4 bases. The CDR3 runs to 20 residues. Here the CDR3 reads CASSYPLGGLGTRVYNEQFF. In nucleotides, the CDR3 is TGTGCCAGCAGTTACCCCCTCGGGGGTCTAGGGACTAGAGTTTACAATGAGCAGTTCTTC.

For the CDR3, the DNA is TGTGCCAGCAGCTTAGCGGGGTCAGGGCAAGGGCACGAGCAGTACTTC. It specifies CASSLAGSGQGHEQYF. This rearrangement joins TRBV7-2 to TRBJ2-4, with D perhaps TRBD1 (5 bases). The last part of the DNA fits TRBJ2-7 better; the J call may be wrong. This CDR3 contains 16 residues. Germline CDR1 SGHTA, CDR2 FQGNSA.